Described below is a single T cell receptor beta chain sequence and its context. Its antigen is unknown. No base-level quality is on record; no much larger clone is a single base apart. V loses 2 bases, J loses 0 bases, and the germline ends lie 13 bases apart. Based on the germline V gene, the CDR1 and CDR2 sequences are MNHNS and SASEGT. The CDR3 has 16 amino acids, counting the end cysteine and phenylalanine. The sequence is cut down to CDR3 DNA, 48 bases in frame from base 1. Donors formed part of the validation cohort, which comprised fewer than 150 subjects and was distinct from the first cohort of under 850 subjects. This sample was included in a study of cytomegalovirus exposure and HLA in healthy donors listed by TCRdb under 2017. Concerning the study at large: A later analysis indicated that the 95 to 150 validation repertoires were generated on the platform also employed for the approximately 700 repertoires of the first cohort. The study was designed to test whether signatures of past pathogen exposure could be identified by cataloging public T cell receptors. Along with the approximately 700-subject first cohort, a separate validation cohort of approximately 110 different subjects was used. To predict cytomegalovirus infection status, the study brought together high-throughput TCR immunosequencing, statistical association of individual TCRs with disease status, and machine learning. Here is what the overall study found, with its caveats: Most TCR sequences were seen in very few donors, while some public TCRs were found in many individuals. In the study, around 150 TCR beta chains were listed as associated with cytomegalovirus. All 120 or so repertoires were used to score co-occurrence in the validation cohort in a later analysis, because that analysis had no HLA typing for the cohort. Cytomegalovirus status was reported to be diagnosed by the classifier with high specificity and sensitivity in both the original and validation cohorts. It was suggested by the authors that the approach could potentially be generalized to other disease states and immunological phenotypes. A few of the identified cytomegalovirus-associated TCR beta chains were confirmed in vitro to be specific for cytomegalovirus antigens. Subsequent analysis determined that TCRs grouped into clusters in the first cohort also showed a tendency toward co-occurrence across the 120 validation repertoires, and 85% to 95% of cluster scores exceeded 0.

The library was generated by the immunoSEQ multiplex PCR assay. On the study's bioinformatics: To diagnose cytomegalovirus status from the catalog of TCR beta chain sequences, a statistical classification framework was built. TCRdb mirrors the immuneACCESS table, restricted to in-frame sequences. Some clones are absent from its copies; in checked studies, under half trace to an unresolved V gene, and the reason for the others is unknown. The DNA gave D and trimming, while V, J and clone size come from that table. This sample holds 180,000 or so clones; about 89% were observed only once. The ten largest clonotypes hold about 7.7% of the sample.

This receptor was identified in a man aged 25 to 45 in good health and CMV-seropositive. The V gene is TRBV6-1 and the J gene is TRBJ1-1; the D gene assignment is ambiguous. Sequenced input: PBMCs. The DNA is TGTGCCAGCAGTGAACAGTACGGACTTATGAACACTGAAGCTTTCTTT. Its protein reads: CASSEQYGLMNTEAFF.